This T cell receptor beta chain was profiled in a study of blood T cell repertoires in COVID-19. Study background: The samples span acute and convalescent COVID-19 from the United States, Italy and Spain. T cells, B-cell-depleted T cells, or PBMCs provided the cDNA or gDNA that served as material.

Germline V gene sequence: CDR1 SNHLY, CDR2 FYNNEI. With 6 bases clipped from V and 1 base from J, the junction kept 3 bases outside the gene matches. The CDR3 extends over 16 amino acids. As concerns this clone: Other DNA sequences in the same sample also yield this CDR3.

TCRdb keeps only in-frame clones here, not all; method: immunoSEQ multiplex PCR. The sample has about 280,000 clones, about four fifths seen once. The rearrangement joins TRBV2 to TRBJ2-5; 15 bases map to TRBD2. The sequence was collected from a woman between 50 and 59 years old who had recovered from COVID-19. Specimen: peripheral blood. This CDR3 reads CASRRTSGGVQETQYF. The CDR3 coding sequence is TGTGCCAGCAGGCGGACTAGCGGGGGGGTCCAAGAGACCCAGTACTTC.